Sequencing of this T cell receptor (beta chain) was carried out in a study of shared clonotypes between healthy human individuals. General observations from the study: Around 5.4% of naive CD4 clonotypes were common to several donors. Represented diversity, genetic and exposure-history alike, was limited by few donors. Only blood samples were collected, and tissue repertoires likely differ.

Naive-designated CD8 cells lacked CD45RO, were positively enriched for CCR7, and omitted terminally differentiated effector memory CD45RA+ cells. The V gene's germline CDR1 is SGHRS and CDR2 YFSETQ. With V trimmed by 3 bases and J by 3 bases, 8 bases remained unmatched. The CDR3 consists of 16 residues. A remark on this clone: The antigen remains unidentified.

Here immunoSEQ multiplex PCR was the method, and the copy in TCRdb shows in-frame clones only, minus some. The sample carries a few million clones, 90% to 95% recorded once. The origin of this receptor is a man between 18 and 35 years old in good health. Some clones in this sample may be carry-over from other donors' samples. Input material: naive CD8+ T cells from PBMCs. This chain links TRBV5-1 with TRBJ2-3; 9 bases line up with TRBD1. DNA of the CDR3: TGCGCCAGCAGCTCGAGAACAGGGGGCGCGACAGATACGCAGTATTTT. Its translation is CASSSRTGGATDTQYF.